The 22 T cell receptor beta chains below come from one sample, sequenced in a study of cytomegalovirus exposure and HLA in healthy donors. Primers for the PCR totalled 60 Vbeta and 13 Jbeta. Repertoires were generated with immunoSEQ multiplex PCR, while TCRdb's copy carries only in-frame clones and drops some. In the table there are roughly 200,000 clones, about three quarters of which are singletons. The sequencing sample was made of PBMCs. These receptors came from an older woman in good health and CMV-seropositive.

This chain joins TRBV5-4 and TRBJ2-7; the D is unclear. CDR3 length: 13 residues. The V end lost 4 bases, the J end lost 2 bases, and 10 bases lay between the germline ends. Germline V gene data show CDR1 as SGHNT and CDR2 as YYREEE (reference sequence). As DNA, the CDR3 is TGTGCCAGCAGCGCCAGTATCGCCTACGAGCAGTACTTC. Translation gives CASSASIAYEQYF.

The chain joins TRBV5-4 to TRBJ2-4; D remains unclear. With 1 base removed from V and 2 bases from J, the gap between germline ends came to 13 bases. Germline lookup yields CDR1 SGHNT and CDR2 YYREEE (reference sequence). This CDR3 has 16 amino acids. The CDR3 DNA reads TGTGCCAGCAGCTTGAGTGGGCTAAATACCAAAAACATTCAGTACTTC. Translating it yields CASSLSGLNTKNIQYF.

The chain is built from TRBV4-3 and TRBJ2-1; 14 bases line up with TRBD2. Trimming took 1 base from V and 8 from J; bases not matched to a gene: 10. The CDR3 totals 18 residues. Per germline, CDR1 LGHNA and CDR2 YSLEER. The CDR3 sequence: CASSQGLAGGLMVDEQFF. The CDR3 coding sequence is TGCGCCAGCAGCCAAGGACTAGCGGGGGGGCTGATGGTCGATGAGCAGTTCTTC.

The chain is built from TRBV9 and TRBJ2-5; D is perhaps TRBD2 (6 bases). The V end was cut by 0 bases, the J end by 5 bases, with 17 bases between. Per germline, CDR1 SGDLS and CDR2 YYNGEE. The CDR3 sequence is 16 residues long. The CDR3 DNA is TGTGCCAGCAGCGTAGGAGTTAGGGGCGGGGCGGAGACCCAGTACTTC. It yields the protein CASSVGVRGGAETQYF.

This chain links TRBV27 with TRBJ1-5; TRBD1 matches 10 bases. The CDR3 covers 15 residues. Germline V CDR1 and CDR2: MNHEY, SMNVEV (reference sequence). With 6 bases clipped from V and 4 bases from J, the junction kept 6 bases outside the gene matches. The CDR3 region has the DNA TGTGCCAGCAGGTCCCCGGGACAGGGGAATCAGCCCCAGCATTTT. As protein: CASRSPGQGNQPQHF.

This chain uses TRBV5-1 with TRBJ2-7; D is possibly TRBD2 (6 bases). Looked up from germline, CDR1 is SGHRS and CDR2 is YFSETQ. The V end lost 4 bases, the J end lost 3 bases, and 17 bases lay between the germline ends. The length of the CDR3 is 15 residues. DNA for the CDR3: TGCGCCAGCAGCCTGGGAGGCGGAGCCGACTACGAGCAGTACTTC. This translates into CASSLGGGADYEQYF.

A word on this clone: The sample carries other DNA sequences with the same CDR3. The chain couples TRBV2 to TRBJ1-2, with a weak D call TRBD1 (5 bases). The CDR3 sequence is 12 residues long. The germline gives CDR1 SNHLY, CDR2 FYNNEI. V was clipped by 6 bases and J by 4 bases, with 9 bases between them. The CDR3 sequence is CASSSGSYGYTF. For the CDR3, the DNA is TGTGCCAGCAGCTCAGGGTCCTATGGCTACACCTTC.

This sequence joins TRBV15 and TRBJ1-1; D uncertain. CDR1 is LNHNV, CDR2 YYDKDF, per germline (reference sequence). The ends were cut back, 0 bases at V and 8 bases at J, with 13 bases in the middle. This CDR3 spans 14 amino acids. The CDR3 here is CATSRDDTGLEAFF. For the CDR3, the DNA is TGTGCCACCAGCAGAGATGACACCGGCCTCGAAGCTTTCTTT.

This clone was recorded once. This chain uses TRBV5-1 with TRBJ2-7; perhaps TRBD2 as D (6 bases). The V gene lost 1 base and the J gene lost 3 bases, with 11 bases spanning the gap. This CDR3 is 14 amino acids long. CDR1 is SGHRS and CDR2 is YFSETQ in the germline V gene. The CDR3: CASSLFGGGYEQYF. In DNA, the CDR3 is TGCGCCAGCAGCTTGTTCGGGGGAGGCTACGAGCAGTACTTC.

V usage is TRBV19 and J usage is TRBJ1-4; D possibly corresponds to TRBD1 (6 bases). V was cut by 7 bases and J by 0 bases, with 15 bases left in between. Germline values: CDR1 LNHDA, CDR2 SQIVND (reference sequence). The CDR3 contains 16 residues. The CDR3 region is CASTGGRGATNEKLFF. The CDR3, as DNA: TGTGCCAGTACGGGGGGCAGGGGAGCAACTAATGAAAAACTGTTTTTT.

The chain couples TRBV5-5 to TRBJ2-5; 9 positions match TRBD2. Germline loops: CDR1 SGHKS, CDR2 YYEKEE (reference sequence). The CDR3 has 16 amino acids. V lost 0 bases, J lost 0 bases, and 3 bases stayed unmatched. The CDR3 reads CASSLVGLANQETQYF. The CDR3 coding sequence is TGTGCCAGCAGCTTGGTAGGACTAGCGAACCAAGAGACCCAGTACTTC.

Details on this clone: A read error may account for a junction end that differs from germline. This sequence joins TRBV5-1 and TRBJ2-7; unclear D gene. Germline V gene sequence: CDR1 SGHRS, CDR2 YFSETQ. The CDR3 loop spans 11 amino acids. The CDR3 DNA follows: TGCGCCAGCAGCTTGGCCTCAGAAATCCACTTC. Translating gives CASSLASEIHF.

The gene calls are TRBV2 and TRBJ2-5; 10 bases match TRBD1. The J call may be wrong; the DNA end is better matched by TRBJ2-7. CDR1 is SNHLY, CDR2 FYNNEI, per germline. The CDR3 is made up of 13 amino acids. CDR3 residues: CASRWTGGYEQYF. The CDR3 region has the DNA TGTGCCAGCAGGTGGACAGGGGGCTACGAGCAGTACTTC.

The chain combines TRBV6-5 with TRBJ2-3; D remains unclear. This CDR3 comprises 12 residues. Trimming left V 4 bases short and J 3 bases short, with 5 bases between. Germline CDR1 MNHEY, CDR2 SVGAGI. The CDR3 sequence is CASSSKTDTQYF. The CDR3 coding sequence is TGTGCCAGCAGTTCCAAAACAGATACGCAGTATTTT.

CDR3 DNA: TGTGCCAGCAGTGAAGCACGGGCAGGGGGACACTCTGGGGCCAACGTCCTGACTTTC. This codes for CASSEARAGGHSGANVLTF. The chain carries TRBV6-1 and TRBJ2-6; 7 bases align to TRBD1. Germline V gene sequence: CDR1 MNHNS, CDR2 SASEGT. The CDR3 sequence is 19 residues long. The J segment lost 0 bases and the V segment lost 0 bases, leaving 8 bases of the junction unmatched.

The chain employs TRBV5-1 and TRBJ1-6; 9 bases agree with TRBD1. V dropped 3 bases and J dropped 0; count of bases not matched to a gene: 10. This CDR3 has 19 amino acids. Germline V lookup: CDR1 SGHRS, CDR2 YFSETQ. The CDR3 is CASSSQGASLSSYNSPLHF. CDR3 DNA: TGCGCCAGCAGCTCACAGGGGGCGTCCTTAAGCTCCTATAATTCACCCCTCCACTTT.

The rearrangement uses TRBV14 and TRBJ2-5; the match to TRBD1 covers 8 bases. J gave up 2 bases and V 5 bases, and 4 bases lay outside the gene matches. Germline CDR1 reads SGHDN; CDR2 reads FVKESK. This CDR3 comprises 14 residues. The CDR3 is CASSVWTGQETQYF. CDR3 DNA: TGTGCCAGCAGCGTTTGGACAGGGCAAGAGACCCAGTACTTC.

This sequence joins TRBV6-1 and TRBJ2-1; 9 bases agree with TRBD2. This CDR3 has 14 amino acids. The germline CDR1 and CDR2 sequences are MNHNS and SASEGT. Trimming took 7 bases from V and 2 from J; bases not matched to a gene: 3. The DNA for the CDR3 is TGTGCCAGCACGGTAGCGGGAGCCTACAATGAGCAGTTCTTC. Translating gives CASTVAGAYNEQFF.

The chain employs TRBV2 and TRBJ2-3; 8 bases align to TRBD2. This CDR3 contains 14 residues. CDR1 is SNHLY and CDR2 is FYNNEI in the germline V gene. Trimming removed 6 bases from V and 5 bases from J; junction bases left unmatched: 7. CDR3 region: CASSEAGGVDTQYF. The CDR3 DNA reads as TGTGCCAGCAGCGAGGCGGGGGGAGTAGATACGCAGTATTTT.

The rearrangement joins TRBV27 to TRBJ1-6; weak D call: TRBD1 (5 bases). CDR1 and CDR2 (germline): MNHEY, SMNVEV (reference sequence). The ends were cut back, 5 bases at V and 9 bases at J, with 11 bases in the middle. This CDR3 comprises 13 residues. This CDR3 reads CASSISGISPLHF. The CDR3 DNA reads as TGTGCCAGCAGTATTTCAGGGATTTCACCCCTCCACTTT.

This clone was detected only a few times. This chain uses TRBV6-1 with TRBJ1-4, with 9 bases fitting TRBD1. Germline lookup yields CDR1 MNHNS and CDR2 SASEGT. The CDR3 is 16 residues long. Trimming took 2 bases from V and 7 from J; bases not matched to a gene: 8. CDR3 in DNA: TGTGCCAGCAGTGAAAGGGGGACAGGGAGAATTGAAAAACTGTTTTTT. This codes for CASSERGTGRIEKLFF.

This chain uses TRBV27 with TRBJ2-3; the match to TRBD2 covers 7 bases. The CDR3 length is 14 residues. Trimming cost V 6 bases and J 0 bases; bases outside gene matches: 3. In germline, CDR1 is MNHEY, CDR2 SMNVEV (reference sequence). The CDR3 is CASSLAASTDTQYF. The CDR3 coding sequence is TGTGCCAGCAGCCTAGCGGCTAGCACAGATACGCAGTATTTT.